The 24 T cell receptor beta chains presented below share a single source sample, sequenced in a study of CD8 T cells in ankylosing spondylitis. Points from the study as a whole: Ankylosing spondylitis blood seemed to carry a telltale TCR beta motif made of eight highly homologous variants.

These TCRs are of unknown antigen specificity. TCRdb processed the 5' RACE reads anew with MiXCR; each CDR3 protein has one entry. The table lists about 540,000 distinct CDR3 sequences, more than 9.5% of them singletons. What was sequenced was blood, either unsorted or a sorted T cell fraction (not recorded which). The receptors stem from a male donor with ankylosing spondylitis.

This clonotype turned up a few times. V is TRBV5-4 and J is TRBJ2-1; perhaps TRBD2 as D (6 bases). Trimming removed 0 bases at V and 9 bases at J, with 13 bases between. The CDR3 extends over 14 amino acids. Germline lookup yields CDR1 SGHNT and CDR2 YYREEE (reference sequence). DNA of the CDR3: TGTGCCAGCAGCTTGGAACTACCCGGGGGTGAGCAGTTCTTC. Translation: CASSLELPGGEQFF.

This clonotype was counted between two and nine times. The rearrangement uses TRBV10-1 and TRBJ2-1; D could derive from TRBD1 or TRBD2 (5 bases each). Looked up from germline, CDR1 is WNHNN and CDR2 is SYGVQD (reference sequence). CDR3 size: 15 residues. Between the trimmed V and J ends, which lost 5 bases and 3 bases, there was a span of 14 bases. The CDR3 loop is CASSSRERGYNEQFF. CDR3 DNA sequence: TGCGCCAGCAGTAGCCGGGAAAGGGGCTACAATGAGCAGTTCTTC.

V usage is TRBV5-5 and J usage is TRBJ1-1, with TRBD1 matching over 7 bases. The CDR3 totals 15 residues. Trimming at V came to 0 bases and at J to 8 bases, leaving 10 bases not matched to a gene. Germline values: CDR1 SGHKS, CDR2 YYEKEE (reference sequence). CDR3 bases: TGTGCCAGCAGCTTGGAACCCACAGGGGAAATCGAAGCTTTCTTT. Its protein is CASSLEPTGEIEAFF.

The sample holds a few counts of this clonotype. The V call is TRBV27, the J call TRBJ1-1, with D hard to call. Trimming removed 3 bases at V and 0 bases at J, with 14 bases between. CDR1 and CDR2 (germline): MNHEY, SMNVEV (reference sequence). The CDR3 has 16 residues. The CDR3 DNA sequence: TGTGCCAGCAGTTTTGATCGGGAGAACCTGAACACTGAAGCTTTCTTT. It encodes CASSFDRENLNTEAFF.

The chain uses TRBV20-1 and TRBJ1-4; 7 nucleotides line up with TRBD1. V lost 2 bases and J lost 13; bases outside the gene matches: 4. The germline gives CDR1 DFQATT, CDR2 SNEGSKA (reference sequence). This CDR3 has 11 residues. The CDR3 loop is CSARRQGGLFF. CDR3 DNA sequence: TGCAGTGCTAGACGACAGGGAGGACTGTTTTTT.

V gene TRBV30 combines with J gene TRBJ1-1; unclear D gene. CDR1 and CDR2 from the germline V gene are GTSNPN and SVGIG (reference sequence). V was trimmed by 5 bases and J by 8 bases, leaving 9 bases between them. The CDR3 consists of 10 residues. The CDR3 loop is CAWAKVEAFF. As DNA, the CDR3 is TGTGCCTGGGCCAAGGTAGAAGCTTTCTTT.

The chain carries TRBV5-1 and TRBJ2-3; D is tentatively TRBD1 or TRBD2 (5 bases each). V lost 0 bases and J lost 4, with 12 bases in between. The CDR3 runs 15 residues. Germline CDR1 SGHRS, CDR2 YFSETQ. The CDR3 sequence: CASSLDGQGPDTQYF. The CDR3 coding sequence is TGCGCCAGCAGCTTGGACGGTCAGGGACCAGATACGCAGTATTTT.

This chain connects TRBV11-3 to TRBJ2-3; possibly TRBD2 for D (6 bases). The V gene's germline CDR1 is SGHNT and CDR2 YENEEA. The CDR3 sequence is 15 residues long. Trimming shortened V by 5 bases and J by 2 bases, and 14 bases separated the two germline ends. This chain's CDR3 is CASSPGTVDTDTQYF. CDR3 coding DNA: TGTGCCAGCAGCCCCGGGACTGTGGACACAGATACGCAGTATTTT.

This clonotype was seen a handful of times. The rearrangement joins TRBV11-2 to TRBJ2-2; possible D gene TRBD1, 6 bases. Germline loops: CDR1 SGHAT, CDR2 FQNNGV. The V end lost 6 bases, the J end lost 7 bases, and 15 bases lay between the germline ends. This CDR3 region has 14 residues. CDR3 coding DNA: TGTGCCAGCAGGCCTCCGGGACACGGCGGGGAGCTGTTTTTT. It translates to CASRPPGHGGELFF.

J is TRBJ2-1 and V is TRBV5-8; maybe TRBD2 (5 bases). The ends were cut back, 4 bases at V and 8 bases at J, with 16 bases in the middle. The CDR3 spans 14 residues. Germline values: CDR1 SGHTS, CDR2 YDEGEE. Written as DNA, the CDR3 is TGTGCCAGCAGCCAGGCTTGGAGGACCCATGAGCAGTTCTTC. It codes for CASSQAWRTHEQFF.

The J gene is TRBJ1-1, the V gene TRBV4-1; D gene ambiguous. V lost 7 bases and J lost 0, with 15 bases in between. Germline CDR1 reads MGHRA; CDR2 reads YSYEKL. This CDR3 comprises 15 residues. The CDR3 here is CASTFSYPLNTEAFF. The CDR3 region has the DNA TGCGCCAGCACCTTCTCTTACCCCTTGAACACTGAAGCTTTCTTT.

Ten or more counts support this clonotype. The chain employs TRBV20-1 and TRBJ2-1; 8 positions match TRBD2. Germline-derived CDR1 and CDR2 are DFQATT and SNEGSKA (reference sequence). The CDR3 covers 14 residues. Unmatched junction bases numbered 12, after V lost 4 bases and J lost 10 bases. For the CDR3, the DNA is TGCAGTGCTACCACCGGGACTAGACCAGACGAGCAGTTCTTC. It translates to CSATTGTRPDEQFF.

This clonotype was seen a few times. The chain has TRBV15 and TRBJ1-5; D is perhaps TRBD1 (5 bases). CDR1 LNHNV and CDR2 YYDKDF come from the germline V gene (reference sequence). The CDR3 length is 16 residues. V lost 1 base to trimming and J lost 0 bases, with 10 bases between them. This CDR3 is CATSRARQLSNQPQHF. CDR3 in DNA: TGTGCCACCAGCAGAGCCAGACAGCTTAGCAATCAGCCCCAGCATTTT.

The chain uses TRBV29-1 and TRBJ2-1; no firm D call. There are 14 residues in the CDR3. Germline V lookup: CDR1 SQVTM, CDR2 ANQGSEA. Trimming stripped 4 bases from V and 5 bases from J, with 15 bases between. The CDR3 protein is CSVVLLRPDNEQFF. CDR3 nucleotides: TGCAGCGTTGTACTACTCCGGCCCGACAATGAGCAGTTCTTC.

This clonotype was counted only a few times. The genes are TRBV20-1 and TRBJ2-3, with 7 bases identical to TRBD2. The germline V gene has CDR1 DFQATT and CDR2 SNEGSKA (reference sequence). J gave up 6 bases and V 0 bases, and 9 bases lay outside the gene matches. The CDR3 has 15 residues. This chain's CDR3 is CSARDQRGPGDTQYF. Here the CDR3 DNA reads TGCAGTGCTAGAGATCAGCGGGGCCCTGGGGATACGCAGTATTTT.

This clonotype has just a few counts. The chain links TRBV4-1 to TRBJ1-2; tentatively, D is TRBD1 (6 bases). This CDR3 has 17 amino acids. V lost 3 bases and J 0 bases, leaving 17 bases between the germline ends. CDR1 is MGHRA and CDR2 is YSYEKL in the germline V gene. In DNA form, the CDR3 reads TGCGCCAGCAGCCAGGTGGACAGAACAGCTCCTAACTATGGCTACACCTTC. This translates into CASSQVDRTAPNYGYTF.

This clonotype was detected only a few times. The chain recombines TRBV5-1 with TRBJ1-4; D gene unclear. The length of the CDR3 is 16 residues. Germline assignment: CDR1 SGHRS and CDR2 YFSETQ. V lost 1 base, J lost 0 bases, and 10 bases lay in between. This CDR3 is CASSLTPGTTNEKLFF. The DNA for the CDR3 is TGCGCCAGCAGCTTGACCCCAGGAACAACTAATGAAAAACTGTTTTTT.

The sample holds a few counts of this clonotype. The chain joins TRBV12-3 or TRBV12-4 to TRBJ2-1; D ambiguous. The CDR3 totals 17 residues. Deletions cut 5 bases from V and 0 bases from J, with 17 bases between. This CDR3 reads CASSRQGALPSYNEQFF. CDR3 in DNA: TGTGCCAGCAGTCGGCAAGGAGCCTTACCCTCCTACAATGAGCAGTTCTTC.

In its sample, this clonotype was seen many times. The DNA of the CDR3 is TGCGCCAGCAGCCAAGCCCCTCCTAGCACAGATACGCAGTATTTT. Translating gives CASSQAPPSTDTQYF. The chain carries TRBV4-1 and TRBJ2-3; D not certain. The V end was cut by 1 base, the J end by 0 bases, with 8 bases between. The germline CDR1 and CDR2 sequences are MGHRA and YSYEKL. CDR3 length: 15 amino acids.

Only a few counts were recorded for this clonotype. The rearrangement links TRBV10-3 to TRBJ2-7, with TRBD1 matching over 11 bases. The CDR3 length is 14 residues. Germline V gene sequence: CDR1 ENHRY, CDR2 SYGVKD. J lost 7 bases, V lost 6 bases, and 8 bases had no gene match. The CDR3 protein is CAIRGDRGSGEQYV. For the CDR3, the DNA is TGTGCCATCAGGGGGGACAGGGGGTCTGGGGAGCAGTACGTC.

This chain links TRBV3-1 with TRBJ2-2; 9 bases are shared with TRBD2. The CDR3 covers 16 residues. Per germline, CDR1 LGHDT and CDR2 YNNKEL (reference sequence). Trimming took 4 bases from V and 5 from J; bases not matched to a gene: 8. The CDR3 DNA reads TGTGCCAGCAGCCGCCCACTAGCGGGCACTACCGGGGAGCTGTTTTTT. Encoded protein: CASSRPLAGTTGELFF.

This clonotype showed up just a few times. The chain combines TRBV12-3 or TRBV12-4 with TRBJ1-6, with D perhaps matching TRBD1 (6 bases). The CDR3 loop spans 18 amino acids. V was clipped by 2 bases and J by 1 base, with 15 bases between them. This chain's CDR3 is CASSLQGGRGSYNSPLHF. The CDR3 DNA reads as TGTGCCAGCAGTTTACAAGGGGGAAGGGGATCCTATAATTCACCCCTCCACTTT.

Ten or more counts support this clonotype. The CDR3 DNA sequence: TGCAGTGCTAATAGCCCCGCCAGGACAGGGGGCGATGAGCAGTTCTTC. It yields the protein CSANSPARTGGDEQFF. This chain links TRBV20-1 with TRBJ2-1, with TRBD1 matching 11 bases. V lost 4 bases to trimming and J lost 8 bases; unmatched junction nucleotides: 13. CDR1 and CDR2 (germline): DFQATT, SNEGSKA (reference sequence). The CDR3 loop spans 16 amino acids.

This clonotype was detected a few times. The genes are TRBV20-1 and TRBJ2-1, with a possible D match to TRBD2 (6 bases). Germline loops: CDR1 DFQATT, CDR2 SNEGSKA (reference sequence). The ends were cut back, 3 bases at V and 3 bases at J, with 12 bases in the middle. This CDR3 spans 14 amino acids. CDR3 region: CSASVAGLYNEQFF. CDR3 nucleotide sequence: TGCAGTGCTAGTGTGGCGGGGCTCTACAATGAGCAGTTCTTC.